The 8 T cell receptor beta chains below were found in one sample sequenced in a study of shared T cell receptors in the human thymus. Method: immunoSEQ multiplex PCR; TCRdb's copy keeps in-frame clones and lacks some. In the table there are approximately 490,000 clones, approximately 80% of which are singletons. These same data were also listed under a study on human thymus T cells.

The sample comprised thymocytes. Receptors were obtained from a boy younger than two with a congenital heart defect.

This clone has only a few counts. V gene TRBV21-1 combines with J gene TRBJ2-5; the DNA was not used to check the table's D call, TRBD1. TRBV21-1 is given as a pseudogene. The length of the CDR3 is 14 residues. The CDR3 loop reads CASSPGAGCGTQYF. In DNA, the CDR3 is TGTGCCAGCAGCCCCGGTGCAGGGTGTGGGACCCAGTACTTC.

This clone was seen only once. The chain is built from TRBV7-3 and TRBJ2-2; 7 nucleotides agree with TRBD1. Germline CDR1 is SGHTA and CDR2 is FQGTGA. This CDR3 is 15 amino acids long. J was trimmed by 4 bases and V by 1 base; bases with no gene match: 3. CDR3 loop: CASSLKGQRTGELFF. The CDR3 nucleotides are TGTGCCAGCAGCTTAAAGGGACAGCGCACCGGGGAGCTGTTTTTT.

V gene TRBV6-1 combines with J gene TRBJ1-3; 8 bases are shared with TRBD1. The CDR3 totals 19 residues. Germline CDR1 MNHNS, CDR2 SASEGT. V lost 2 bases to trimming and J lost 0 bases; unmatched junction nucleotides: 12. The CDR3 DNA follows: TGTGCCAGCAGTGAACACGGGGGACAGGCTAACCCCTCTGGAAACACCATATATTTT. The encoded protein is CASSEHGGQANPSGNTIYF.

The chain employs TRBV7-9 and TRBJ2-1; D gene unclear. In germline, CDR1 is SEHNR, CDR2 FQNEAQ (reference sequence). The CDR3 totals 13 residues. The ends were cut back, 3 bases at V and 10 bases at J, with 13 bases in the middle. This CDR3 is CASSFTVDTEQFF. The CDR3 DNA reads as TGTGCCAGCAGCTTCACTGTAGATACGGAGCAGTTCTTC.

The chain employs TRBV30 and TRBJ2-7; 9 positions match TRBD2. The CDR3 totals 15 residues. Germline CDR1 and CDR2: GTSNPN and SVGIG (reference sequence). After removal of 2 bases from V and 5 bases from J, the junction contained 10 bases not matched to a gene. Here the CDR3 reads CAWSPVGREGDEQYF. In DNA form, the CDR3 reads TGTGCCTGGAGTCCCGTCGGGCGGGAGGGAGACGAGCAGTACTTC.

The V and J genes are TRBV19 and TRBJ2-6, with TRBD2 matching 7 bases. V lost 5 bases to trimming and J lost 0 bases; unmatched junction nucleotides: 10. Germline CDR1 reads LNHDA; CDR2 reads SQIVND (reference sequence). The CDR3 has 18 residues. CDR3 sequence: CASSWGGPMSSGANVLTF. CDR3 bases: TGTGCCAGTAGTTGGGGGGGTCCGATGAGCTCTGGGGCCAACGTCCTGACTTTC.

The chain combines TRBV4-3 with TRBJ2-2; TRBD1 agrees at 8 bases. The CDR3 consists of 19 residues. J was trimmed by 5 bases and V by 8 bases; bases with no gene match: 22. Germline lookup yields CDR1 LGHNA and CDR2 YSLEER. CDR3 region: CASGEYDRPRGRWTGELFF. The DNA of the CDR3 is TGCGCCAGCGGCGAATATGACCGTCCCAGGGGGCGATGGACCGGGGAGCTGTTTTTT.

A note on this clone: The same CDR3 can be traced to other DNA sequences in this sample. The V and J genes are TRBV30 and TRBJ2-5, with 7 bases matching TRBD2. CDR1 is GTSNPN and CDR2 is SVGIG in the germline V gene (reference sequence). The length of the CDR3 is 17 residues. J lost 2 bases, V lost 2 bases, and 14 bases had no gene match. In DNA, the CDR3 is TGTGCCTGGAGTCCGGCTAGCGGAAGACGGGAGCAAGAGACCCAGTACTTC. It codes for CAWSPASGRREQETQYF.